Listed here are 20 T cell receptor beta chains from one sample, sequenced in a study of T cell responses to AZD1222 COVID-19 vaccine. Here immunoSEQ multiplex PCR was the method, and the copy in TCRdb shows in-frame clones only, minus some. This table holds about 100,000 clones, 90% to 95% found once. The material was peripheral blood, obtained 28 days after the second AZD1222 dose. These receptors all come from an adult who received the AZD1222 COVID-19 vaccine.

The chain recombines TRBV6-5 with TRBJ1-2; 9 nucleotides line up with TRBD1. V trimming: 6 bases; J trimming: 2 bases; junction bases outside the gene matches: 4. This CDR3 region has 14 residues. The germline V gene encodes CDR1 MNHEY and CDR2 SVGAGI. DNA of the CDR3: TGTGCCAGCAGGGGACAGGGCCCAAACTATGGCTACACCTTC. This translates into CASRGQGPNYGYTF.

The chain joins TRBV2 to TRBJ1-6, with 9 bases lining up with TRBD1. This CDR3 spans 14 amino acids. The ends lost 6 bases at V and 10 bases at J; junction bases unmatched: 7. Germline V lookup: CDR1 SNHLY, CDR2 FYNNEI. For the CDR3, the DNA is TGTGCCAGCAGAAGGGACAGGGTGGGATCACCCCTCCACTTT. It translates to CASRRDRVGSPLHF.

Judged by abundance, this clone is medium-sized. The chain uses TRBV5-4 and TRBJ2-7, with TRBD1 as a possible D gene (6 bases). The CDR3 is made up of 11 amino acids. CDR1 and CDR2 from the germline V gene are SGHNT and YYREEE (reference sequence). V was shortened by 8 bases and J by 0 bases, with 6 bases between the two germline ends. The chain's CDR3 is CARDSSYEQYF. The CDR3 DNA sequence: TGTGCCAGGGACAGCTCCTACGAGCAGTACTTC. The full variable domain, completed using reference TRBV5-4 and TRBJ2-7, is ETGVTQSPTHLIKTRGQQVTLRCSSQSGHNTVSWYQQALGQGPQFIFQYYREEENGRGNFPPRFSGLQFPNYSSELNVNALELDDSALYLCARDSSYEQYFGPGTRLTVT.

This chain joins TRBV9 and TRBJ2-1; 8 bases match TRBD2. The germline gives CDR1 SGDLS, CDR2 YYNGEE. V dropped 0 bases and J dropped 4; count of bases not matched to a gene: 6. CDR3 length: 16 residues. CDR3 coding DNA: TGTGCCAGCAGCGTAGCTCGGACTAGCAAGTACAATGAGCAGTTCTTC. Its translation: CASSVARTSKYNEQFF.

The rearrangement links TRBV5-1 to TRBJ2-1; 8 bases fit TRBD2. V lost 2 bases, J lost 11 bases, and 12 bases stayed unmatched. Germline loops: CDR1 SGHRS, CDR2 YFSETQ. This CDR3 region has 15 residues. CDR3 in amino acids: CASSFPSSGRDKQFF. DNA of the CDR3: TGCGCCAGCAGCTTTCCCAGCAGCGGGAGAGACAAGCAGTTCTTC. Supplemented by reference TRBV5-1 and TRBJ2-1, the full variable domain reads KAGVTQTPRYLIKTRGQQVTLSCSPISGHRSVSWYQQTPGQGLQFLFEYFSETQRNKGNFPGRFSGRQFSNSRSEMNVSTLELGDSALYLCASSFPSSGRDKQFFGPGTRLTVL.

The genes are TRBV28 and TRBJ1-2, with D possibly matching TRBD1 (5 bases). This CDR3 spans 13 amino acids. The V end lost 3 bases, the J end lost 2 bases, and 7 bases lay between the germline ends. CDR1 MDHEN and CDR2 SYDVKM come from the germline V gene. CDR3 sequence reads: CASSLTENYGYTF. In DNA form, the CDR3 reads TGTGCCAGCAGTTTGACAGAAAACTATGGCTACACCTTC.

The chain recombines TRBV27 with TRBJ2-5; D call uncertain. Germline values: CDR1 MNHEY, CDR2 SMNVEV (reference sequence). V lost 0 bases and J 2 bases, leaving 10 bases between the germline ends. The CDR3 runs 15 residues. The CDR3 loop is CASSLSPATQETQYF. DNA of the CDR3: TGTGCCAGCAGTTTATCGCCGGCTACTCAAGAGACCCAGTACTTC.

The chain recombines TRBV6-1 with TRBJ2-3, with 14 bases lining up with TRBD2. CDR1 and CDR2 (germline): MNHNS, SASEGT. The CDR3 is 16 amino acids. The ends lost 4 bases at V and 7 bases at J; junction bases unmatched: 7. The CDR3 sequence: CASSGGLAGDRNTQYF. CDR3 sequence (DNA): TGTGCCAGCAGTGGGGGACTAGCGGGAGATCGGAATACGCAGTATTTT.

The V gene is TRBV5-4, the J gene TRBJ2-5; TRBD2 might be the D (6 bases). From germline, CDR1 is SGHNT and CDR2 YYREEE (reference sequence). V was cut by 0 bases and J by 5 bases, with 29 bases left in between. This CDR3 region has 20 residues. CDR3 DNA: TGTGCCAGCAGCTTGGACCCCCCCGGGCACTTCTCCTTTGGGGGGGAGACCCAGTACTTC. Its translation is CASSLDPPGHFSFGGETQYF. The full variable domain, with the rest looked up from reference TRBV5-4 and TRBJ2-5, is ETGVTQSPTHLIKTRGQQVTLRCSSQSGHNTVSWYQQALGQGPQFIFQYYREEENGRGNFPPRFSGLQFPNYSSELNVNALELDDSALYLCASSLDPPGHFSFGGETQYFGPGTRLLVL.

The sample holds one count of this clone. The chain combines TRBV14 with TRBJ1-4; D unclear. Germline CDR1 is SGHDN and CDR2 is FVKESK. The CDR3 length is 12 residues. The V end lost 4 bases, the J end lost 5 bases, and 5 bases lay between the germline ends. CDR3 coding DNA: TGTGCCAGCAGCCTTTCGAATGAAAAACTGTTTTTT. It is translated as CASSLSNEKLFF.

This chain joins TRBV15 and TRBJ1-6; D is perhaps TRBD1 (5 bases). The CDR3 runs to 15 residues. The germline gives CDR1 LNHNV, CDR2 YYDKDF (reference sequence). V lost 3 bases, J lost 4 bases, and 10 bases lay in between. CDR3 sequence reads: CATSSNRGYNSPLHF. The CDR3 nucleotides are TGTGCCACCAGCAGTAATCGGGGGTATAATTCACCCCTCCACTTT.

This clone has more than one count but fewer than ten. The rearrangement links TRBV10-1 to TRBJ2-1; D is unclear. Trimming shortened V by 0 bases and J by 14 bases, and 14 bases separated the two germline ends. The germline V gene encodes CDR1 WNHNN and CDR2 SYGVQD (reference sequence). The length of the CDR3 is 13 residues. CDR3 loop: CASSESYGTQEFF. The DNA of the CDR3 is TGCGCCAGCAGTGAGTCGTATGGAACTCAGGAGTTCTTC.

The CDR3 region has the DNA TGCGCCAGCAGCTTCCTGGTGGGTAGCGGGAGTCTCGACACCGGGGAGCTGTTTTTT. This gives the protein CASSFLVGSGSLDTGELFF. The V gene is TRBV5-1, the J gene TRBJ2-2; 9 nucleotides line up with TRBD2. The CDR3 has 19 residues. Germline V gene sequence: CDR1 SGHRS, CDR2 YFSETQ. With V trimmed by 2 bases and J by 3 bases, 14 bases remained unmatched.

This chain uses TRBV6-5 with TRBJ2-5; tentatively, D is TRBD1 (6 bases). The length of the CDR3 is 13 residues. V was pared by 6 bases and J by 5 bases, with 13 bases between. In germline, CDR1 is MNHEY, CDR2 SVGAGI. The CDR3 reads CASRIQGHETQYF. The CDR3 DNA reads TGTGCCAGCAGAATACAGGGCCATGAGACCCAGTACTTC.

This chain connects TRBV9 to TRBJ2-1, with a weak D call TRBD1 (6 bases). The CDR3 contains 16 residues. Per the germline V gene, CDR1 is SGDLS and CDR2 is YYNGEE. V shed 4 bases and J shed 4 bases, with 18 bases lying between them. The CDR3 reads CASSSSSLQGYNEQFF. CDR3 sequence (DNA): TGTGCCAGCAGCTCTTCGTCCCTTCAGGGGTACAATGAGCAGTTCTTC.

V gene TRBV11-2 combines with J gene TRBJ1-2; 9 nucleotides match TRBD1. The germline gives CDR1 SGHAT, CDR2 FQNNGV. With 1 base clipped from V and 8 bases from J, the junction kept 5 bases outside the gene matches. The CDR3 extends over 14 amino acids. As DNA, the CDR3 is TGTGCCAGCAGCTTAGGGGACAGGGTAGCGGGCTACACCTTC. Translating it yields CASSLGDRVAGYTF. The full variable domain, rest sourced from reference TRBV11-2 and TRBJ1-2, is EAGVAQSPRYKIIEKRQSVAFWCNPISGHATLYWYQQILGQGPKLLIQFQNNGVVDDSQLPKDRFSAERLKGVDSTLKIQPAKLEDSAVYLCASSLGDRVAGYTFGSGTRLTVV.

The CDR3 bases are TGTGCCACCAGTGATGGACAGGGTCCTAATCAGCCCCAGCATTTT. Translated: CATSDGQGPNQPQHF. The chain couples TRBV24-1 to TRBJ1-5; 8 nucleotides line up with TRBD1. The CDR3 extends over 15 amino acids. V was pared by 3 bases and J by 4 bases, with 4 bases of the junction left unmatched. The germline V gene encodes CDR1 KGHDR and CDR2 SFDVKD.

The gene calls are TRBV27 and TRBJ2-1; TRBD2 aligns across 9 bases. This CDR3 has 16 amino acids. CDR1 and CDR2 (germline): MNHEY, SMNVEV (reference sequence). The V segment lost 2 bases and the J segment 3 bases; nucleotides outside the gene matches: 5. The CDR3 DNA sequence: TGTGCCAGCAGTTTACGGGTAGCGGGGGACTACAATGAGCAGTTCTTC. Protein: CASSLRVAGDYNEQFF.

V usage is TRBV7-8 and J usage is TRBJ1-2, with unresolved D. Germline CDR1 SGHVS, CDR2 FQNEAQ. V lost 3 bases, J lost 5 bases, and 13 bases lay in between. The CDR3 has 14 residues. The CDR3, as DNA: TGTGCCAGCAGCTTTGGGCAGGAGACTTATGGCTACACCTTC. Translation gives CASSFGQETYGYTF.

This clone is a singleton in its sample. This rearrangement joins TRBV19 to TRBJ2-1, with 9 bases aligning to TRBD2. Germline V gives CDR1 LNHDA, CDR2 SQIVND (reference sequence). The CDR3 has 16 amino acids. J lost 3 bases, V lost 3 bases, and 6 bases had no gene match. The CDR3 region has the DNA TGTGCCAGTAGTATCCGGGCGGGAGGGCTCTACAATGAGCAGTTCTTC. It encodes CASSIRAGGLYNEQFF.